Listed here is a single TCR beta chain. As yet, its antigen is unknown. The ends lost 2 bases at V and 10 bases at J; junction bases unmatched: 9. The CDR3 runs to 15 residues. The germline V gene encodes CDR1 SGDLS and CDR2 YYNGEE. The data stem from a study of blood T cells in healthy people across ages. Whole-study results and caveats: Among T cells, TCR beta diversity per million cells dropped roughly linearly as age rose. Donors of long life had a larger count of naive CD4+ cells and greater diversity than aged donors.

With each sample, at least 6 micrograms of total RNA were extracted. Together with a sample-barcoded 5' primer, a J-beta primer mix was included in a second PCR lasting roughly 6 to 12 cycles. In TCRdb, the 5' RACE reads were re-called with MiXCR into one record per CDR3 protein. This sample has approximately 730,000 distinct CDR3 sequences, with less than 70% found just once. J is TRBJ1-6 and V is TRBV9; TRBD1 aligns across 7 bases. Sequenced input: blood. The TCR sequence derives from a man aged 80 or over in good health. In DNA, the CDR3 is TGTGCCAGCAGCGTGACGGGACAGTGGCGGTCACCCCTCCACTTT. Protein product: CASSVTGQWRSPLHF.